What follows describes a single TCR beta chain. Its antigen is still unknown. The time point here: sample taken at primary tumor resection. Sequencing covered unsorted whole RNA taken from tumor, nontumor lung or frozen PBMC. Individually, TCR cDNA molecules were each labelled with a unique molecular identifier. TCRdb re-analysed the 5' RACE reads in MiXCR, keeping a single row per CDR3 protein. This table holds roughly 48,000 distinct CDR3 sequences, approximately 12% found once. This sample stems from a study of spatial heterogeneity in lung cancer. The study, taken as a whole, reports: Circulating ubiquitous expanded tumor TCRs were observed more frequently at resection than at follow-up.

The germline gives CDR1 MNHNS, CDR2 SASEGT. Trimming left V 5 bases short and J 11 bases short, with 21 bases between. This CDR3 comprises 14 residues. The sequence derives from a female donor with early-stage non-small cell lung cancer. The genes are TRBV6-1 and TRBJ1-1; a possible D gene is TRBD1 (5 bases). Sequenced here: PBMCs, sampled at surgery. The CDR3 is CASSIGAFGASAFF. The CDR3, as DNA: TGTGCCAGCAGTATAGGGGCCTTCGGGGCAAGCGCTTTCTTT.